One sample yielded the 21 T cell receptor beta chains listed below, sequenced in a study of cytomegalovirus exposure and HLA in healthy donors. Primers included in the PCR were 60 Vbeta and 13 Jbeta primers. Method: immunoSEQ multiplex PCR; TCRdb's copy keeps in-frame clones and lacks some. The sample has 100,000 to 150,000 clones; less than 80% are singletons. Sequenced material: PBMCs. The receptors here all came from a woman in her forties or fifties in good health and CMV-seronegative.

The chain employs TRBV5-6 and TRBJ2-1; the D gene is possibly TRBD2 (5 bases). Trimming removed 4 bases at V and 5 bases at J, with 25 bases between. Germline CDR1 SGHDT, CDR2 YYEEEE. The CDR3 runs 18 residues. This CDR3 reads CASSPGRRLPSGDNEQFF. The CDR3 DNA follows: TGTGCCAGCAGCCCCGGACGGAGACTACCCTCCGGCGACAATGAGCAGTTCTTC.

CDR3 in amino acids: CASSAKQVFPGNTIYF. As DNA, the CDR3 is TGTGCCAGCAGTGCCAAACAGGTTTTTCCTGGAAACACCATATATTTT. This chain uses TRBV6-4 with TRBJ1-3, with D possibly matching TRBD1 (5 bases). The CDR3 has 16 amino acids. The germline V gene has CDR1 MRHNA and CDR2 SNTAGT. The V gene lost 4 bases and the J gene lost 2 bases, with 15 bases spanning the gap.

The chain is built from TRBV4-3 and TRBJ1-4, with 11 bases fitting TRBD1. CDR3 length equals 15 residues. V shed 2 bases and J 8 bases; nucleotides not matched to a gene: 4. Germline V gene data show CDR1 as LGHNA and CDR2 as YSLEER. The CDR3 reads CASSQRTGGDEKLFF. DNA for the CDR3: TGCGCCAGCAGCCAAAGGACAGGGGGCGACGAAAAACTGTTTTTT.

This chain uses TRBV7-2 with TRBJ1-1; D gene uncertain. This CDR3 has 13 amino acids. Looked up from germline, CDR1 is SGHTA and CDR2 is FQGNSA. The germline V and J ends were trimmed by 5 bases and 1 base, with 8 bases remaining between them. The CDR3 coding sequence is TGTGCCAGCAGCCCCCGCGGGAACACTGAAGCTTTCTTT. Protein: CASSPRGNTEAFF.

This chain links TRBV7-2 with TRBJ2-7, with D hard to call. Trimming took off 5 bases at V and 3 bases at J, with 11 bases between the two ends. The germline V gene has CDR1 SGHTA and CDR2 FQGNSA. This CDR3 comprises 13 residues. CDR3 region: CASSPPSIYEQYF. The CDR3 region has the DNA TGTGCCAGCAGCCCCCCTTCTATCTACGAGCAGTACTTC.

The rearrangement uses TRBV28 and TRBJ2-2; 11 bases align to TRBD2. V lost 2 bases to trimming and J lost 7 bases; unmatched junction nucleotides: 3. The germline gives CDR1 MDHEN, CDR2 SYDVKM. The CDR3 has 15 residues. Here the CDR3 reads CASSLPLAGGGELFF. In DNA form, the CDR3 reads TGTGCCAGCAGTTTACCCCTAGCGGGAGGCGGGGAGCTGTTTTTT.

In its sample, this clone was seen once. The rearrangement links TRBV30 to TRBJ1-3, with unresolved D. The CDR3 has 14 residues. Germline CDR1 reads GTSNPN; CDR2 reads SVGIG (reference sequence). V was trimmed by 7 bases and J by 4 bases, leaving 17 bases between them. The CDR3 reads CALERGAVGNTIYF. Written as DNA, the CDR3 is TGTGCCTTGGAGCGGGGTGCCGTGGGAAACACCATATATTTT.

The chain combines TRBV10-3 with TRBJ2-1; D may be TRBD2 (5 bases). Trimming shortened V by 6 bases and J by 2 bases, and 11 bases separated the two germline ends. Per the germline V gene, CDR1 is ENHRY and CDR2 is SYGVKD. The CDR3 has 14 residues. Here the CDR3 reads CAIRAESTYNEQFF. The CDR3, as DNA: TGTGCCATCAGAGCGGAATCTACCTACAATGAGCAGTTCTTC.

This clone was seen a few times. This sequence joins TRBV7-9 and TRBJ2-2; maybe TRBD2 (5 bases). Germline values: CDR1 SEHNR, CDR2 FQNEAQ (reference sequence). Trimming shortened V by 4 bases and J by 7 bases, and 19 bases separated the two germline ends. The CDR3 is 16 residues long. The CDR3: CASSSMERTLGGELFF. CDR3 bases: TGTGCCAGCAGCTCGATGGAGCGGACGCTGGGCGGGGAGCTGTTTTTT.

The rearrangement joins TRBV27 to TRBJ2-7; 8 bases agree with TRBD2. Germline-derived CDR1 and CDR2 are MNHEY and SMNVEV (reference sequence). The CDR3 totals 17 residues. V dropped 6 bases and J dropped 5; count of bases not matched to a gene: 18. Written as DNA, the CDR3 is TGTGCCAGCAGCCTCGGTCGGGGACGGCCGGGGGGGGACGAGCAGTACTTC. Translated, it gives CASSLGRGRPGGDEQYF.

This clone was seen more than once but under ten times. The V call is TRBV7-9, the J call TRBJ2-7, with TRBD1 matching 7 bases. CDR1 and CDR2 from the germline V gene are SEHNR and FQNEAQ (reference sequence). The CDR3 has 15 residues. The ends lost 6 bases at V and 1 base at J; junction bases unmatched: 9. The chain's CDR3 is CASSLDRIFSYEQYF. In nucleotides, the CDR3 is TGTGCCAGCAGTCTGGACAGGATCTTTTCCTACGAGCAGTACTTC.

The table lists this clone with a count of one. The chain is built from TRBV4-3 and TRBJ2-7; D may be TRBD1 (5 bases). In germline, CDR1 is LGHNA, CDR2 YSLEER. The CDR3 length is 13 residues. Trimming pared 2 bases from V and 6 bases from J, leaving 11 bases between. The CDR3 nucleotides read TGCGCCAGCAGCCAAATCCAGGGCTCCGAGCAGTACTTC. Its protein product is CASSQIQGSEQYF.

The rearrangement joins TRBV13 to TRBJ2-1; D call uncertain. The V end was cut by 2 bases, the J end by 10 bases, with 6 bases between. The V gene's germline CDR1 is PRHDT and CDR2 FYEKMQ (reference sequence). The CDR3 has 11 amino acids. CDR3 sequence: CASSLLQEQFF. Here the CDR3 DNA reads TGTGCCAGCAGCTTACTACAGGAGCAGTTCTTC. The full variable domain, in which reference TRBV13 and TRBJ2-1 provide the parts outside the CDR3, is AAGVIQSPRHLIKEKRETATLKCYPIPRHDTVYWYQQGPGQDPQFLISFYEKMQSDKGSIPDRFSAQQFSDYHSELNMSSLELGDSALYFCASSLLQEQFFGPGTRLTVL.

V usage is TRBV10-3 and J usage is TRBJ2-3, with D perhaps TRBD2 (5 bases). Germline CDR1 is ENHRY and CDR2 is SYGVKD. Between the trimmed V and J ends, which lost 6 bases and 4 bases, there was a span of 14 bases. The CDR3 runs to 14 residues. The CDR3 sequence: CAIRTDGGPDTQYF. Here the CDR3 DNA reads TGTGCCATCAGAACAGACGGAGGCCCAGATACGCAGTATTTT.

The chain couples TRBV5-4 to TRBJ2-7, with 11 nucleotides matching TRBD1. Germline trimming cut 0 bases from V and 4 bases from J; bases unmatched to any gene: 6. Per germline, CDR1 SGHNT and CDR2 YYREEE (reference sequence). CDR3 length: 16 amino acids. The CDR3 loop reads CASSLARGQGEYEQYF. Here the CDR3 DNA reads TGTGCCAGCAGCTTGGCCCGGGGACAGGGGGAGTACGAGCAGTACTTC.

This chain connects TRBV28 to TRBJ2-1, with a possible D match to TRBD2 (6 bases). Deletions cut 5 bases from V and 0 bases from J, with 11 bases between. Germline values: CDR1 MDHEN, CDR2 SYDVKM. The CDR3 totals 15 residues. Written as DNA, the CDR3 is TGTGCCAGCAGTCCCACGGAGGGCTCCTACAATGAGCAGTTCTTC. This codes for CASSPTEGSYNEQFF. The variable domain in full, with the rest retrieved from reference TRBV28 and TRBJ2-1, is DVKVTQSSRYLVKRTGEKVFLECVQDMDHENMFWYRQDPGLGLRLIYFSYDVKMKEKGDIPEGYSVSREKKERFSLILESASTNQTSMYLCASSPTEGSYNEQFFGPGTRLTVL.

V and J are TRBV5-8 and TRBJ1-5; D gene unclear. V was pared by 5 bases and J by 3 bases, with 3 bases between. The CDR3 totals 11 residues. Germline-derived CDR1 and CDR2 are SGHTS and YDEGEE. The CDR3 bases are TGTGCCAGCAGTCTCAATCAGCCCCAGCATTTT. It encodes CASSLNQPQHF.

This clone was recorded a few times. The chain employs TRBV6-5 and TRBJ1-5; no definite D call. Germline values: CDR1 MNHEY, CDR2 SVGAGI. The CDR3 consists of 12 residues. V lost 8 bases and J 5 bases, leaving 10 bases between the germline ends. Written as DNA, the CDR3 is TGTGCCAGCGGGCCACACCATCAGCCCCAGCATTTT. It codes for CASGPHHQPQHF.

The CDR3 sequence is CASSFGGTDTQYF. The DNA of the CDR3 is TGTGCCAGCAGCTTCGGGGGCACAGATACGCAGTATTTT. The chain couples TRBV11-3 to TRBJ2-3; tentatively, D is TRBD2 (5 bases). The CDR3 has 13 residues. Between the trimmed V and J ends, which lost 3 bases and 1 base, there was a span of 5 bases. Per the germline V gene, CDR1 is SGHNT and CDR2 is YENEEA.

The rearrangement uses TRBV30 and TRBJ1-1; TRBD1 might be the D (5 bases). This CDR3 is 12 amino acids long. In germline, CDR1 is GTSNPN, CDR2 SVGIG (reference sequence). V was clipped by 8 bases and J by 0 bases, with 10 bases between them. The CDR3 sequence: CAGTQVNTEAFF. In nucleotides, the CDR3 is TGTGCCGGCACACAGGTGAACACTGAAGCTTTCTTT.

In its sample, this clone was seen a few times. J is TRBJ1-4 and V is TRBV7-9; TRBD1 agrees at 7 bases. V dropped 1 base and J dropped 7; count of bases not matched to a gene: 12. The CDR3 is 17 amino acids. Germline values: CDR1 SEHNR, CDR2 FQNEAQ (reference sequence). The CDR3: CASSLGGRQGITEKLFF. CDR3 bases: TGTGCCAGCAGCTTAGGAGGGCGACAGGGAATTACTGAAAAACTGTTTTTT.